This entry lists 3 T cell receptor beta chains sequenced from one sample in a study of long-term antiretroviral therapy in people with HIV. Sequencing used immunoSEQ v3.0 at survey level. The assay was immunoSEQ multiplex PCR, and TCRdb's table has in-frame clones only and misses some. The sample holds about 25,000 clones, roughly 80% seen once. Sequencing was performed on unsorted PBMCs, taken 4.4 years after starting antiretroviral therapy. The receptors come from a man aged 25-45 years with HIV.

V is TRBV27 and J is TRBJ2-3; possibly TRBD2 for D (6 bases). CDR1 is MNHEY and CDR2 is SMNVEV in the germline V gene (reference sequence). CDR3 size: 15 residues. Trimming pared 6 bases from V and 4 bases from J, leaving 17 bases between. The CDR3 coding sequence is TGTGCCAGCAGGATCAACCCATGGGGGGCAGATACGCAGTATTTT. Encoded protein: CASRINPWGADTQYF.

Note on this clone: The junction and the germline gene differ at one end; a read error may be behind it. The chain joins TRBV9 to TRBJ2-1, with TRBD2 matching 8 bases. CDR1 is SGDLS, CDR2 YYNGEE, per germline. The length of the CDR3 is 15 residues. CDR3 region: CASSVAGGPYYEQFF. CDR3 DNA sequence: TGTGCCAGCAGCGTAGCGGGAGGGCCCTACTATGAGCAGTTCTTC. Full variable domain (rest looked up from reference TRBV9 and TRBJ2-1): DSGVTQTPKHLITATGQRVTLRCSPRSGDLSVYWYQQSLDQGLQFLIQYYNGEERAKGNILERFSAQQFPDLHSELNLSSLELGDSALYFCASSVAGGPYYEQFFGPGTRLTVL.

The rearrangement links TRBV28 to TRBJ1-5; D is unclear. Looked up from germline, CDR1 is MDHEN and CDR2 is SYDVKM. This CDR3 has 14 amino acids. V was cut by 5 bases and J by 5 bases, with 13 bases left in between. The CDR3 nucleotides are TGTGCCAGCAGTCTACCACGGTCCCATCAGCCCCAGCATTTT. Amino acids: CASSLPRSHQPQHF.